This T cell receptor (beta chain) was retrieved from a study of cytomegalovirus exposure and HLA in healthy donors. Whole-study results and caveats: Segments of the TCR beta V type were, in most cases, productive about 90% or about 30% of the time in an earlier analysis. Associated with cytomegalovirus, according to the listing, were around 160 TCR beta chains.

Researchers ran the PCR with 60 Vbeta and 13 Jbeta primers. TCRdb keeps only in-frame clones here, not all; method: immunoSEQ multiplex PCR. The data show some 70,000 clones, approximately 70% seen once. As to this clone: The antigen remains undetermined.

The V gene end was trimmed by 2 bases and the J gene end by 4 bases; junction bases not matched to a gene: 5. There are 15 residues in the CDR3. CDR1 and CDR2 from the germline V gene are MNHNY and SVGAGI (reference sequence). Sequenced material: PBMCs. The source of this sequence is a male donor in good health and CMV-seropositive. The chain combines TRBV6-6 with TRBJ2-7, with TRBD1 matching over 10 bases. For the CDR3, the DNA is TGTGCCAGCAGTTACGAGACAGGGGGCAAATACGAGCAGTACTTC. Its translation is CASSYETGGKYEQYF.